This TCR beta chain was captured by sequencing in a study of control samples from healthy donors and cancer patients. The junction had 14 bases not matched to a gene; V was cut back by 6 bases and J by 9 bases. Germline CDR1 MNHEY, CDR2 SMNVEV (reference sequence). The CDR3 is 15 residues long. This clone was seen just once. The assay was immunoSEQ multiplex PCR, and TCRdb's table has in-frame clones only and misses some. Among 60,000 or so clones listed, approximately 86% were seen once. Material: blood. The sequence derives from a man over 45 in good health. This chain uses TRBV27 with TRBJ2-1; 7 bases fit TRBD2. CDR3 DNA: TGTGCCAGCAGCCCCGGGACTATAAGTCCCGTTGAGCAGTTCTTC. It yields the protein CASSPGTISPVEQFF.